This is a list of T cell receptor beta chains from one sample in a study of blood T cell repertoires in COVID-19. The assay was immunoSEQ multiplex PCR, and TCRdb's table has in-frame clones only and misses some. The sample shows approximately 220,000 clones, 83% of them seen only once. The sample comprised PBMCs or T cells enriched from blood (not recorded which). These receptors were taken from a woman aged 45 to 65 who had been exposed to COVID-19. Both conserved end residues are part of each CDR3. The D gene is left open where the match is weak. A row's size may be missing; if present it is once, few, many or a size class.

-,TRBJ1-1,-,TRBV5-1,TGCGCCAGCAGCTTGGGGGCAGTGGTCGGCACTGAAGCTTTCTTT,CASSLGAVVGTEAFF
-,TRBJ2-3,once,TRBV7-2,TGTGCCAGCAGCTTAGGGAGGGAACGGTTCGCAGATACGCAGTATTTT,CASSLGRERFADTQYF
-,TRBJ1-1,-,TRBV3-1/TRBV3-2,TGTGCCAGCAGCCAAGATCCGCGGAACACTGAAGCTTTCTTT,CASSQDPRNTEAFF
TRBD2,TRBJ2-2,-,TRBV5-6,TGTGCCAGCAGCTTGAGGGGGAGCGGGAGGTTCACCGGGGAGCTGTTTTTT,CASSLRGSGRFTGELFF
-,TRBJ1-2,-,TRBV11-2,TGTGCCAGCAGCTTAGATCGGGAGGCTCGGGACACCTTC,CASSLDREARDTF
TRBD2,TRBJ2-3,-,TRBV15,TGTGCCACCAGCAGACCCGGGGTAGCGGGTACCTCGCAGTATTTT,CATSRPGVAGTSQYF
-,TRBJ1-2,-,TRBV20-1,TGCAGTGCTAGAAGAGGGTCCGGCTACACCTTC,CSARRGSGYTF
-,TRBJ2-7,-,TRBV5-5,TGTGCCAGCAGCTTGGCTCCAGGCCCGCGGGGAAACTACGAGCAGTACTTC,CASSLAPGPRGNYEQYF
TRBD2,TRBJ2-1,-,TRBV6-5,TGTGCCAGCAGTTACGGGGGGGGTCGGCATGAGCAGTTCTTC,CASSYGGGRHEQFF
-,TRBJ2-7,few,TRBV5-4,TGTGCCAGCAGCCCAGGGGGGACAGTGAACTACGAGCAGTACTTC,CASSPGGTVNYEQYF
TRBD1,TRBJ2-2,-,TRBV7-9,TGTGCCAGCAGCACCCCCAGGGGGTGGAACACCGGGGAGCTGTTTTTT,CASSTPRGWNTGELFF
TRBD1,TRBJ2-7,-,TRBV18,TGTGCCAGCTCAAGGACAGGGGGCGAGCAGTACTTC,CASSRTGGEQYF
TRBD1,TRBJ1-2,-,TRBV29-1,TGCAGCGTTGACCGGACAGGGGGCTATGGCTACACCTTC,CSVDRTGGYGYTF
TRBD2,TRBJ2-2,once,TRBV3-1/TRBV3-2,TGTGCCAGCAGCCTGCACCCTGGACTAGCGGGGGACCCCACCGGGGAGCTGTTTTTT,CASSLHPGLAGDPTGELFF
-,TRBJ1-4,-,TRBV5-5,TGTGCCAGCAGCTCTCCCCAGGGAAACGAAAAACTGTTTTTT,CASSSPQGNEKLFF
-,TRBJ2-5,-,TRBV5-1,TGCGCCAGCACAGGAACCATAACAAAAGAGACCCAGTACTTC,CASTGTITKETQYF
-,TRBJ1-2,-,TRBV7-7,TGTGCCAGCAGCTCCTTGACAGGCCCTAACTATGGCTACACCTTC,CASSSLTGPNYGYTF
TRBD1,TRBJ1-6,-,TRBV9,TGTGCCAGCAGCGCGACCGGGACAGGAGCTTCACCCCTCCACTTT,CASSATGTGASPLHF
-,TRBJ1-3,-,TRBV2,TGTGCCAGCAGGTCAGGGGAGGGAAACACCATATATTTT,CASRSGEGNTIYF
TRBD1,TRBJ2-2,-,TRBV3-1/TRBV3-2,TGTGCCAGCAGCCAAGATGCAGGGGGCACCGGGGAGCTGTTTTTT,CASSQDAGGTGELFF
-,TRBJ1-6,-,TRBV2,TGTGCCAGCAGTCAGGTAGGGGTTGATCCCCTCCACTTT,CASSQVGVDPLHF
TRBD1,TRBJ2-5,-,TRBV18,TGTGCCAGCTCACCGACAGGGGGGGAACAAGAGACCCAGTACTTC,CASSPTGGEQETQYF
TRBD1,TRBJ1-3,-,TRBV4-1,TGCGCCAGCAGCCAACTTACGACAGGGTTACGCGACACCATATATTTT,CASSQLTTGLRDTIYF
TRBD2,TRBJ2-2,-,TRBV6-6,TGTGCCAGCAGCGCGCAGCGGGGGGGCCTCAGCGGGGAGCTGTTTTTT,CASSAQRGGLSGELFF
-,TRBJ1-1,-,TRBV6-2/TRBV6-3,TGTGCCAGCAGCCGATTCCTGAGCACTGAAGCTTTCTTT,CASSRFLSTEAFF
TRBD1,TRBJ1-5,once,TRBV15,TGTGCCACCAGCAGAGATCGAGGACAGGGAAGTGACCAGCCCCAGCATTTT,CATSRDRGQGSDQPQHF
-,TRBJ2-4,-,TRBV19,TGTGCCAGTAGTATAGAACTAGCCAAAAACATTCAGTACTTC,CASSIELAKNIQYF
-,TRBJ2-2,-,TRBV7-2,TGTGCCAGCAGCCCCCTGTGGGGGCGGAACACCGGGGAGCTGTTTTTT,CASSPLWGRNTGELFF
-,TRBJ2-4,-,TRBV21-1,TGTGCCAGCAGCTTGGCGGCCGGGACACGATCCTTAGCCAAAAACATTCAGTACTTC,CASSLAAGTRSLAKNIQYF
-,TRBJ1-6,-,TRBV6-1,TGTGCCAGCAGTGACAGGGAGGCCAGTTCACCCCTCCACTTT,CASSDREASSPLHF
-,TRBJ1-2,-,TRBV12-3/TRBV12-4,TGTGCCAGCAGTCTCCAGGGGATTAGTGGCTACACCTTC,CASSLQGISGYTF
TRBD1,TRBJ1-1,-,TRBV11-2,TGTGCCAGCAGCTTAGGACAGGGAGTTGAAGCTTTCTTT,CASSLGQGVEAFF
-,TRBJ1-3,-,TRBV5-6,TGTGCCAGCAGCTTGGTCGGGGATAATGGAAACACCATATATTTT,CASSLVGDNGNTIYF
TRBD2,TRBJ2-7,-,TRBV18,TGTGCCAGCTCGCGGGGAGGGGTCCACGAGCAGTACTTC,CASSRGGVHEQYF
TRBD1,TRBJ1-1,-,TRBV7-2,TGTGCCAGCAGCCGACAGGGACCCATTGAAGCTTTCTTT,CASSRQGPIEAFF
-,TRBJ2-7,-,TRBV2,TGTGCCAGCAGTGAAGCCGGGGGGCTGGTCTACGAGCAGTACTTC,CASSEAGGLVYEQYF
-,TRBJ1-1,once,TRBV2,TGTGCCAGCAGGGCCATGAACACTGAAGCTTTCTTT,CASRAMNTEAFF
-,TRBJ2-3,-,TRBV18,TGTGCCAGCTCACCAACCCGAAGGGGCCCCGCAGATACGCAGTATTTT,CASSPTRRGPADTQYF
-,TRBJ1-6,-,TRBV7-9,TGTGCCAGCAGCTTAGGGACTGCAGATAATTCACCCCTCCACTTT,CASSLGTADNSPLHF
TRBD1,TRBJ1-6,-,TRBV10-3,TGTGCCAGCCGAGCCTTCCGGGACAGGGAATCACCCCTCCACTTT,CASRAFRDRESPLHF
TRBD2,TRBJ2-3,-,TRBV7-8,TGTGCCAGCAGCTCCCGCAGACTAGCGGGGGTGGATACGCAGTATTTT,CASSSRRLAGVDTQYF
-,TRBJ1-3,-,TRBV11-2,TGTGCCAGCAGCTCGCCGGGGGGCGGAAACACCATATATTTT,CASSSPGGGNTIYF
TRBD1,TRBJ1-2,-,TRBV6-2/TRBV6-3,TGTGCCAGCAGTTTCGCAGGGGGAGCTGGCTACACCTTC,CASSFAGGAGYTF
-,TRBJ2-7,once,TRBV11-1,TGTGCCAGCAGCTTAGAGACAGGTAACTACGAGCAGTACTTC,CASSLETGNYEQYF
-,TRBJ1-5,few,TRBV30,TGTGCCTGGAGTGTAGGACAGATCGGGAATCAGCCCCAGCATTTT,CAWSVGQIGNQPQHF